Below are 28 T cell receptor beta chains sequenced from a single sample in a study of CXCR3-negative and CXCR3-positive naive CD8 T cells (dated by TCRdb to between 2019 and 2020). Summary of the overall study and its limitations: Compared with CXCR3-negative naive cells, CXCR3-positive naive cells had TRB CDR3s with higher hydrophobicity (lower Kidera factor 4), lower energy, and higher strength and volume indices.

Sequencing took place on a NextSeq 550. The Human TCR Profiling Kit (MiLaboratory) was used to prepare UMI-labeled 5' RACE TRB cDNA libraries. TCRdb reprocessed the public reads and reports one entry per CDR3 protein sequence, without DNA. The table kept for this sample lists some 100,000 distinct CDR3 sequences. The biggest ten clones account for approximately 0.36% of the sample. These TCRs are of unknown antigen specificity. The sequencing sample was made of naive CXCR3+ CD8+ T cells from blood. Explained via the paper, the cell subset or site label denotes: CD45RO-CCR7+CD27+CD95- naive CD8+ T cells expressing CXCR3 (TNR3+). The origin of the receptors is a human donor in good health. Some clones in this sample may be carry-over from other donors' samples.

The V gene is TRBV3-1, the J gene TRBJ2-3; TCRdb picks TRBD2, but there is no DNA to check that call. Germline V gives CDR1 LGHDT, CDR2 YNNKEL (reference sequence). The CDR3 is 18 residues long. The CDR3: CASSQGFASGGLVDTQYF.

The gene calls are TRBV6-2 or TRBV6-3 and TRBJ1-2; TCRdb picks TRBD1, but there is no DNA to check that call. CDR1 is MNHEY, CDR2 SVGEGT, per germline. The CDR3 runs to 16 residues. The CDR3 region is CASSYSPGQGDYGYTF.

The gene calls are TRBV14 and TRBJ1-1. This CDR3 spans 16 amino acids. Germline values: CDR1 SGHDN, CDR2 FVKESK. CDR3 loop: CASSQDTWVLDTEAFF.

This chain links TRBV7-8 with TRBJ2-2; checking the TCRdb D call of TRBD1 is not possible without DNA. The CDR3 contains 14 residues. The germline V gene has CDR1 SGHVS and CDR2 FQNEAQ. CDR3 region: CASSLLGGTGELFF.

The CDR3 loop reads CASGSPLPGASGGLSSYNEQFF. V usage is TRBV12-5 and J usage is TRBJ2-1; TCRdb's D call of TRBD2 is untestable without DNA. This CDR3 is 22 amino acids long. CDR1 is LGHNT, CDR2 FRNRAP, per germline.

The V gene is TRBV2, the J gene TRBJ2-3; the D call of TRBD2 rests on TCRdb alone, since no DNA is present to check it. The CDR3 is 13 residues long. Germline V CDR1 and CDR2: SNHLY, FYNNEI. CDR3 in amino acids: CASMGLAALTQYF.

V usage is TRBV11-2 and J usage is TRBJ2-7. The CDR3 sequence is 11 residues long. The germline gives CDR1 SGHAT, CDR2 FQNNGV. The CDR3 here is CASSSAHEQYF.

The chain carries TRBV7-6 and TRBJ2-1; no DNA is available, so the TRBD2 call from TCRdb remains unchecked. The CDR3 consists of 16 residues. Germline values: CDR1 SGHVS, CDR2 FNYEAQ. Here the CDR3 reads CASSRTSGGTRNEQFF.

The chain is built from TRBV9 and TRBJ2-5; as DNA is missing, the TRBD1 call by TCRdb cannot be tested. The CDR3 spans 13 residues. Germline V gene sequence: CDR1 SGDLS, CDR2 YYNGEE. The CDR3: CASSVGGEETQYF.

The CDR3 sequence is CASSVGVNEAFF. This rearrangement joins TRBV9 to TRBJ1-1. The CDR3 runs 12 residues. Germline CDR1 reads SGDLS; CDR2 reads YYNGEE.

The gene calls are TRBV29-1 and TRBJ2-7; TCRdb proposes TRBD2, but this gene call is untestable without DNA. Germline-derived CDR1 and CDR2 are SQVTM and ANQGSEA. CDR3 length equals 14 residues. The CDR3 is CSVRVVAEDYKQYF.

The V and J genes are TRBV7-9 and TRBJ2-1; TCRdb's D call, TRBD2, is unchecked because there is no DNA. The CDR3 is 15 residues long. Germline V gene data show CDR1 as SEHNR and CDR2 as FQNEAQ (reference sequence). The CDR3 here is CASSSPGTSWNEQFF.

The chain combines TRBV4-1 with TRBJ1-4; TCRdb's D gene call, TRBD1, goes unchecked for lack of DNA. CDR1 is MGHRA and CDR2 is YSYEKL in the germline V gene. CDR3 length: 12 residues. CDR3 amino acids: CASSSGTTHLFF.

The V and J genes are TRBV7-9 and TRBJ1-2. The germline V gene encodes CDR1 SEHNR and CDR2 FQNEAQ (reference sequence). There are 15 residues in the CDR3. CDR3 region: CASSFPGPGPYGYTF.

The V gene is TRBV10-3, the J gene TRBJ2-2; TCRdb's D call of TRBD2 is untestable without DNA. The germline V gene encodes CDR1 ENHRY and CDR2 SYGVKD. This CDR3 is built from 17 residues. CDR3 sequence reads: CAISESSQSSGSRELFF.

This CDR3 is CASSAVLTGDHEQYF. The rearrangement uses TRBV5-6 and TRBJ2-7; lacking DNA, the TRBD1 call made by TCRdb goes unchecked. Germline V gives CDR1 SGHDT, CDR2 YYEEEE. This CDR3 has 15 amino acids.

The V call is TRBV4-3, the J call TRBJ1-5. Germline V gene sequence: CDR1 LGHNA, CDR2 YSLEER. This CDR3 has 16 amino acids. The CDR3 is CASSQDNYGSNQPQHF.

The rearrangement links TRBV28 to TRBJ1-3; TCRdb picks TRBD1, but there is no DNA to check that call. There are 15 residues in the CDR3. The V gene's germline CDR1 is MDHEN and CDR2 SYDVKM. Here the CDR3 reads CASSLGTGKGNTIYF.

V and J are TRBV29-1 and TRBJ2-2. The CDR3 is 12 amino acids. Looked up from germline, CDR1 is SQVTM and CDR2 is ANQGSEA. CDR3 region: CSVWTNTGELFF.

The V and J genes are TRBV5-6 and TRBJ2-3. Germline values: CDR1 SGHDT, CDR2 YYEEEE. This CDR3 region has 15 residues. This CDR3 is CASSFDRGGTDTQYF.

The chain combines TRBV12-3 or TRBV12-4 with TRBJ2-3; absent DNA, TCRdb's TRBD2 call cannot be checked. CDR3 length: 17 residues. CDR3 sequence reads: CASSLFRQRETSDTQYF.

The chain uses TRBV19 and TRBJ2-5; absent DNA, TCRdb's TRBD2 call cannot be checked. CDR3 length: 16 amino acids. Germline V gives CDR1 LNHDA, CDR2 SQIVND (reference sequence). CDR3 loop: CASSTLGLAGRETQYF.

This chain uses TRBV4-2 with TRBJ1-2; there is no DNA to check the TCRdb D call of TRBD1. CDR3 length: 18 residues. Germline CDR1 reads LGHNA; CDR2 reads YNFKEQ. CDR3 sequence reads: CASSQEPPTGGNLDGYTF.

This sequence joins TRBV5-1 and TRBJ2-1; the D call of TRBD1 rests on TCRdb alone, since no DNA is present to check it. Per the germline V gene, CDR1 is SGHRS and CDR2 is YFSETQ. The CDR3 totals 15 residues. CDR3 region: CASSSEDYRVHEQFF.

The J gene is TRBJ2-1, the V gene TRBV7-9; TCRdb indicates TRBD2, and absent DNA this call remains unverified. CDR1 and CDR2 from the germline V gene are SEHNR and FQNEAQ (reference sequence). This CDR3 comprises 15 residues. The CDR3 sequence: CASRVGASGFNEQFF.

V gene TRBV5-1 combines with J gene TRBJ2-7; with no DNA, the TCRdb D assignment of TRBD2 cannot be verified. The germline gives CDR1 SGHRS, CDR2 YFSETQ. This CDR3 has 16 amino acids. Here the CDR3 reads CASSPRGAGERYEQYF.

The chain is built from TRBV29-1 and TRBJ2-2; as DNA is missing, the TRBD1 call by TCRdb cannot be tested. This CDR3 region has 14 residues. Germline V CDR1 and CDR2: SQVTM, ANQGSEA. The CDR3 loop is CSVPTGANTGELFF.

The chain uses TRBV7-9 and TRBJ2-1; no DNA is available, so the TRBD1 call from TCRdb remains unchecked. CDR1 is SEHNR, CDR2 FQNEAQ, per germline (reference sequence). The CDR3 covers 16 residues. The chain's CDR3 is CASSSTGTGNYNEQFF.